The 12 T cell receptor beta chains below come from one sample, sequenced in a study of blood T cell repertoires in COVID-19. The table came from immunoSEQ multiplex PCR; TCRdb's copy has only in-frame clones and leaves some out. The sample contains 65,000 to 80,000 clones, approximately 87% of which appear only once. The specimen was peripheral blood. The source of these receptors is a man over 45 with active COVID-19.

This sequence joins TRBV5-4 and TRBJ1-5, with TRBD1 matching 8 bases. This CDR3 has 16 residues. The J segment lost 3 bases and the V segment lost 0 bases, leaving 5 bases of the junction unmatched. Germline-derived CDR1 and CDR2 are SGHNT and YYREEE (reference sequence). The CDR3, as DNA: TGTGCCAGCAGCTTGGCAGGGGGCGGTAACAATCAGCCCCAGCATTTT. Its translation: CASSLAGGGNNQPQHF.

The chain couples TRBV11-2 to TRBJ2-2; D is possibly TRBD2 (5 bases). Trimming took 0 bases from V and 6 from J, leaving 17 bases between them. The CDR3 is made up of 17 amino acids. Looked up from germline, CDR1 is SGHAT and CDR2 is FQNNGV. The CDR3 bases are TGTGCCAGCAGCTTAGACAAACCCCAGAGCGGCGCCGGGGAGCTGTTTTTT. This gives the protein CASSLDKPQSGAGELFF.

The V call is TRBV19, the J call TRBJ1-1; no definite D call. Looked up from germline, CDR1 is LNHDA and CDR2 is SQIVND (reference sequence). V lost 5 bases and J 4 bases, leaving 11 bases between the germline ends. The CDR3 is made up of 13 amino acids. CDR3 region: CASSDGEGTEAFF. CDR3 nucleotide sequence: TGTGCCAGTAGTGATGGGGAGGGCACTGAAGCTTTCTTT.

V is TRBV4-1 and J is TRBJ1-2; D is perhaps TRBD1 (5 bases). Per the germline V gene, CDR1 is MGHRA and CDR2 is YSYEKL. The CDR3 extends over 15 amino acids. With 0 bases removed from V and 2 bases from J, the gap between germline ends came to 10 bases. The CDR3 DNA follows: TGCGCCAGCAGCCAAGACCCAGGGATAAACTATGGCTACACCTTC. Its protein is CASSQDPGINYGYTF.

CDR3 bases: TGTGCCAGCAGCGAAGACAGGGGCTTGAACACTGAAGCTTTCTTT. Amino acids: CASSEDRGLNTEAFF. The chain links TRBV9 to TRBJ1-1, with 8 bases fitting TRBD1. Germline CDR1 SGDLS, CDR2 YYNGEE. V shed 3 bases and J 0 bases; nucleotides not matched to a gene: 4. This CDR3 contains 15 residues. Based on the CDR3 plus reference TRBV9 and TRBJ1-1, the full variable domain is DSGVTQTPKHLITATGQRVTLRCSPRSGDLSVYWYQQSLDQGLQFLIQYYNGEERAKGNILERFSAQQFPDLHSELNLSSLELGDSALYFCASSEDRGLNTEAFFGQGTRLTVV.

This clone was seen a single time. The genes are TRBV28 and TRBJ2-7; D is uncertain. Germline CDR1 MDHEN, CDR2 SYDVKM. V gave up 8 bases and J gave up 6 bases, with 11 bases separating them. The CDR3 has 11 amino acids. CDR3 DNA sequence: TGTGCCAGCGGATACCGAGGCGAGCAGTACTTC. It codes for CASGYRGEQYF.

The chain is built from TRBV7-2 and TRBJ1-1; 7 bases align to TRBD1. This CDR3 is 15 amino acids long. The germline CDR1 and CDR2 sequences are SGHTA and FQGNSA. V shed 6 bases and J 4 bases; nucleotides not matched to a gene: 11. CDR3: CASRMDRKEITEAFF. The CDR3, as DNA: TGTGCCAGCAGAATGGACAGGAAGGAAATCACTGAAGCTTTCTTT.

The J gene is TRBJ2-7, the V gene TRBV4-1; possible D gene TRBD1, 6 bases. CDR1 and CDR2 from the germline V gene are MGHRA and YSYEKL. The ends were cut back, 4 bases at V and 0 bases at J, with 13 bases in the middle. There are 15 residues in the CDR3. CDR3 nucleotides: TGCGCCAGCAGCCGAGTGACAGGTAGCTCCTACGAGCAGTACTTC. This encodes CASSRVTGSSYEQYF.

The rearrangement joins TRBV7-9 to TRBJ2-7; 7 nucleotides line up with TRBD2. The CDR3 covers 16 residues. V shed 4 bases, J shed 2 bases, and the junction held 11 bases outside the gene matches. CDR1 is SEHNR and CDR2 is FQNEAQ in the germline V gene (reference sequence). In DNA, the CDR3 is TGTGCCAGCAGCTCCTCGGGGACGGGAGGCACCTACGAGCAGTACTTC. Its translation is CASSSSGTGGTYEQYF.

The chain has TRBV29-1 and TRBJ2-5, with 7 nucleotides matching TRBD2. This CDR3 region has 13 residues. Germline loops: CDR1 SQVTM, CDR2 ANQGSEA. Germline trimming cut 8 bases from V and 5 bases from J; bases unmatched to any gene: 11. The CDR3 loop reads CSFYPGTMETQYF. The CDR3 coding sequence is TGCAGCTTTTACCCCGGGACTATGGAGACCCAGTACTTC.

CDR3 DNA sequence: TGTGCCAGCAGTTTCGGAGACAGGGTTAGCTCCTACGAGCAGTACTTC. It encodes CASSFGDRVSSYEQYF. The chain uses TRBV27 and TRBJ2-7; 7 positions agree with TRBD1. The CDR3 loop spans 16 amino acids. V dropped 3 bases and J dropped 0; count of bases not matched to a gene: 8. Germline V gives CDR1 MNHEY, CDR2 SMNVEV (reference sequence).

In its sample, this clone was seen many times. The gene calls are TRBV11-2 and TRBJ1-5; D possibly corresponds to TRBD1 (6 bases). Germline V gives CDR1 SGHAT, CDR2 FQNNGV. With 1 base removed from V and 2 bases from J, the gap between germline ends came to 9 bases. This CDR3 has 15 residues. The DNA for the CDR3 is TGTGCCAGCAGCTTAGTAGGGGGGGGCAATCAGCCCCAGCATTTT. The encoded protein is CASSLVGGGNQPQHF.